Presented here are 18 T cell receptor beta chains from one specimen sequenced in a study of CD8 T cells in ankylosing spondylitis. One entry per CDR3 protein results from TCRdb running MiXCR on the 5' RACE reads. This table holds 200,000 to 250,000 distinct CDR3 sequences, around 25% found once. Material: blood, either unsorted or a sorted T cell fraction (not recorded which). Every receptor here comes from a male donor with ankylosing spondylitis or in good health (not recorded which).

This clonotype occurred a few times. The chain couples TRBV29-1 to TRBJ2-7; D unresolved. Germline V gene sequence: CDR1 SQVTM, CDR2 ANQGSEA. V was trimmed by 5 bases and J by 3 bases, leaving 11 bases between them. This CDR3 region has 12 residues. CDR3 DNA: TGCAGCGTTCTGGTGGCGAACTACGAGCAGTACTTC. This translates into CSVLVANYEQYF.

The chain links TRBV12-3 or TRBV12-4 to TRBJ1-2; D is uncertain. The V end lost 3 bases, the J end lost 0 bases, and 8 bases lay between the germline ends. This CDR3 region has 14 residues. CDR3 sequence: CASSLRRSNYGYTF. The CDR3 DNA is TGTGCCAGCAGTTTGCGGCGCTCTAACTATGGCTACACCTTC.

This clonotype came up a few times. The chain recombines TRBV20-1 with TRBJ1-6, with 8 bases that match TRBD1. Germline V gives CDR1 DFQATT, CDR2 SNEGSKA (reference sequence). This CDR3 region has 13 residues. The V gene end was trimmed by 5 bases and the J gene end by 10 bases; junction bases not matched to a gene: 7. For the CDR3, the DNA is TGCAGTGCTGGGTTGACAGGGGACTCACCCCTCCACTTT. The encoded protein is CSAGLTGDSPLHF.

To note about this clonotype: A much larger clone lies a single base off, so this may be a read error. The chain has TRBV10-3 and TRBJ2-7; D is undetermined. Germline V gene data show CDR1 as ENHRY and CDR2 as SYGVKD. This CDR3 spans 16 amino acids. In nucleotides, the CDR3 is TGTGCCATCAGTAAGTCGACACTTGTGACATCCTACGAGCAGTACTTC. This encodes CAISKSTLVTSYEQYF.

This clonotype was recorded at least ten times. The V and J genes are TRBV6-1 and TRBJ2-7, with 8 bases matching TRBD1. Germline assignment: CDR1 MNHNS and CDR2 SASEGT. Trimming cost V 6 bases and J 3 bases; bases outside gene matches: 4. This CDR3 has 13 residues. CDR3 amino acids: CASRRTGLYEQYF. The CDR3 DNA follows: TGTGCCAGCAGACGGACAGGGCTCTACGAGCAGTACTTC.

This clonotype was found many times. The V and J genes are TRBV3-1 and TRBJ2-1; 11 bases align to TRBD2. The V gene end was trimmed by 3 bases and the J gene end by 6 bases; junction bases not matched to a gene: 7. The germline CDR1 and CDR2 sequences are LGHDT and YNNKEL (reference sequence). The CDR3 length is 16 residues. Here the CDR3 reads CASSQHTSGGPNEQFF. CDR3 nucleotides: TGTGCCAGCAGCCAGCACACTAGCGGGGGCCCCAATGAGCAGTTCTTC.

In its sample, this clonotype was seen a few times. This sequence joins TRBV19 and TRBJ2-6; no clear D gene. CDR3 length: 13 residues. The germline V gene encodes CDR1 LNHDA and CDR2 SQIVND (reference sequence). The germline V and J ends were trimmed by 8 bases and 2 bases, with 7 bases remaining between them. The CDR3: CASSPTGANVLTF. The CDR3 DNA sequence: TGTGCCAGTTCGCCCACTGGGGCCAACGTCCTGACTTTC.

This clonotype appeared once. A much larger clonotype is one base distant, so this may be a read error. The chain uses TRBV10-3 and TRBJ2-5; no clear D. Germline V gene lookup returns CDR1 ENHRY and CDR2 SYGVKD. V was trimmed by 0 bases and J by 5 bases, leaving 4 bases between them. CDR3 size: 12 residues. The CDR3 protein is CAISESTETQYF. The CDR3 DNA reads TGTGCCATCAGTGAGTCGACGGAGACCCAGTACTTC.

This clonotype has a count of ten or more. The chain carries TRBV5-1 and TRBJ1-2, with D possibly being TRBD1 (5 bases). Between the trimmed V and J ends, which lost 3 bases and 2 bases, there was a span of 20 bases. The CDR3 is 17 residues long. Germline V gene data show CDR1 as SGHRS and CDR2 as YFSETQ. CDR3 protein: CASSYMATTGENYGYTF. The CDR3 DNA reads as TGCGCCAGCAGCTATATGGCCACCACGGGGGAGAACTATGGCTACACCTTC.

This clonotype showed up many times. The CDR3 spells CASSLEGRGPDTQYF. The CDR3 region has the DNA TGCGCCAGCAGCTTGGAGGGTAGGGGCCCAGATACGCAGTATTTT. This chain connects TRBV5-1 to TRBJ2-3, with a possible D match to TRBD1 (5 bases). V lost 0 bases to trimming and J lost 4 bases, with 12 bases between them. CDR3 size: 15 residues. From germline, CDR1 is SGHRS and CDR2 YFSETQ.

This clonotype was detected ten times or more. The chain joins TRBV5-6 to TRBJ2-2; D gene unclear. This CDR3 comprises 14 residues. CDR1 and CDR2 from the germline V gene are SGHDT and YYEEEE. The V gene lost 1 base and the J gene lost 1 base, with 5 bases spanning the gap. CDR3 sequence (DNA): TGTGCCAGCAGCTTGTTTGGGAACACCGGGGAGCTGTTTTTT. Translating gives CASSLFGNTGELFF.

This chain connects TRBV7-2 to TRBJ2-1; a weak D match, TRBD2 (7 bases). The V gene's germline CDR1 is SGHTA and CDR2 FQGNSA. The CDR3 totals 14 residues. Trimming removed 11 bases from V and 5 bases from J, with 19 bases in between. The CDR3 is CAERGGGGDNEQFF. In nucleotides, the CDR3 is TGTGCCGAGAGAGGGGGAGGGGGGGACAATGAGCAGTTCTTC.

Ten or more counts support this clonotype. This chain links TRBV5-1 with TRBJ2-7; D gene unclear. Trimming removed 0 bases at V and 1 base at J, with 14 bases between. From germline, CDR1 is SGHRS and CDR2 YFSETQ. This CDR3 contains 16 residues. CDR3: CASSLASTKVSYEQYF. The CDR3 DNA is TGCGCCAGCAGCTTGGCGTCGACAAAAGTTTCCTACGAGCAGTACTTC.

The chain combines TRBV29-1 with TRBJ1-1; 8 bases line up with TRBD1. Germline values: CDR1 SQVTM, CDR2 ANQGSEA. V lost 7 bases, J lost 2 bases, and 12 bases stayed unmatched. The length of the CDR3 is 15 residues. The CDR3 DNA follows: TGCAGCGGTACAGGGTCAGGGGGCTTCAACACTGAAGCTTTCTTT. Translation gives CSGTGSGGFNTEAFF. Using reference TRBV29-1 and TRBJ1-1 for the parts outside the CDR3, the full variable domain is SAVISQKPSRDICQRGTSLTIQCQVDSQVTMMFWYRQQPGQSLTLIATANQGSEATYESGFVIDKFPISRPNLTFSTLTVSNMSPEDSSIYLCSGTGSGGFNTEAFFGQGTRLTVV.

This clonotype has at least ten counts. This chain uses TRBV10-2 with TRBJ2-5; TRBD2 agrees at 8 bases. Germline loops: CDR1 WSHSY, CDR2 SAAADI. J was trimmed by 5 bases and V by 6 bases; bases with no gene match: 8. This CDR3 contains 14 residues. The CDR3 protein is CASRRAGDGETQYF. As DNA, the CDR3 is TGCGCCAGCAGGCGAGCGGGAGACGGGGAGACCCAGTACTTC.

This clonotype was picked up many times. The chain links TRBV5-1 to TRBJ1-4; D ambiguous. The CDR3 runs 16 residues. Germline assignment: CDR1 SGHRS and CDR2 YFSETQ. Trimming stripped 7 bases from V and 0 bases from J, with 16 bases between. The CDR3 reads CASRTAEGATNEKLFF. CDR3 DNA sequence: TGCGCCAGCCGCACCGCGGAGGGTGCAACTAATGAAAAACTGTTTTTT. Full variable domain (rest looked up from reference TRBV5-1 and TRBJ1-4): KAGVTQTPRYLIKTRGQQVTLSCSPISGHRSVSWYQQTPGQGLQFLFEYFSETQRNKGNFPGRFSGRQFSNSRSEMNVSTLELGDSALYLCASRTAEGATNEKLFFGSGTQLSVL.

This clonotype has at least ten counts. This chain links TRBV5-1 with TRBJ2-3; unclear D gene. V lost 0 bases, J lost 2 bases, and 10 bases lay in between. CDR3 size: 15 residues. The germline CDR1 and CDR2 sequences are SGHRS and YFSETQ. The CDR3 spells CASSLDVPPTDTQYF. In DNA, the CDR3 is TGCGCCAGCAGCTTGGACGTTCCCCCCACAGATACGCAGTATTTT.

This clonotype was detected many times. The chain carries TRBV7-2 and TRBJ2-4, with TRBD2 matching over 7 bases. The CDR3 spans 13 residues. The J segment lost 4 bases and the V segment lost 5 bases, leaving 2 bases of the junction unmatched. Germline V gene lookup returns CDR1 SGHTA and CDR2 FQGNSA. For the CDR3, the DNA is TGTGCCAGCAGCCGGGACTATAAAAACATTCAGTACTTC. Amino acids: CASSRDYKNIQYF.